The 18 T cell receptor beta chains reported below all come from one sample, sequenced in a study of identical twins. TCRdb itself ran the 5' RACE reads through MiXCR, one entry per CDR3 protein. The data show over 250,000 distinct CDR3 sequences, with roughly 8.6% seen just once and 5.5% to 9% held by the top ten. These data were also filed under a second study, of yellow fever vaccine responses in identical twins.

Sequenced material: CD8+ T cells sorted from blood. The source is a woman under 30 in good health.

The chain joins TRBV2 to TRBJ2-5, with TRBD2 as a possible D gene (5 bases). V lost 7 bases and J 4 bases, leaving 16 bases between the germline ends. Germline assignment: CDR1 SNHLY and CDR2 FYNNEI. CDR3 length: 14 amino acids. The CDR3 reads CASNSKLVGETQYF. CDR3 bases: TGTGCCAGCAACAGTAAACTAGTCGGAGAGACCCAGTACTTC.

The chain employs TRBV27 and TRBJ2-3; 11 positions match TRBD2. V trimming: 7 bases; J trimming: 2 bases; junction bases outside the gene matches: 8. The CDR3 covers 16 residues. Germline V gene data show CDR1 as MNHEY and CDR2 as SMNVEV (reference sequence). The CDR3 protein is CASTQKLAGVTDTQYF. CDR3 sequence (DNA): TGTGCCAGCACCCAGAAACTAGCGGGGGTCACAGATACGCAGTATTTT.

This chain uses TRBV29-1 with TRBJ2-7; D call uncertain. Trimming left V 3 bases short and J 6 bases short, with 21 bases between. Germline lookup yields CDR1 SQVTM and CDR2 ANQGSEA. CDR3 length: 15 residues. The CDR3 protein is CSVDSGASEVVEQYF. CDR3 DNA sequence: TGCAGCGTTGACTCCGGCGCGAGTGAAGTTGTCGAGCAGTACTTC.

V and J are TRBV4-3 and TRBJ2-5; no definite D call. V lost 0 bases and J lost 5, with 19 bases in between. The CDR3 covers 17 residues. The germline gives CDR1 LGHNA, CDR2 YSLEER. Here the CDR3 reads CASSQDRARLLQETQYF. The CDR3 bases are TGCGCCAGCAGCCAAGATAGGGCGCGGTTGTTACAGGAGACCCAGTACTTC.

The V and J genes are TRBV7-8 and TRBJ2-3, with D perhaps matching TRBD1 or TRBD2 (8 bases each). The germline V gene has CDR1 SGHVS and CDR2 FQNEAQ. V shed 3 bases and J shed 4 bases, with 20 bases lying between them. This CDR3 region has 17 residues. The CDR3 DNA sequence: TGTGCCAGCAGCTTGGTTGACAGGGGACTAGGTGCAGATACGCAGTATTTT. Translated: CASSLVDRGLGADTQYF.

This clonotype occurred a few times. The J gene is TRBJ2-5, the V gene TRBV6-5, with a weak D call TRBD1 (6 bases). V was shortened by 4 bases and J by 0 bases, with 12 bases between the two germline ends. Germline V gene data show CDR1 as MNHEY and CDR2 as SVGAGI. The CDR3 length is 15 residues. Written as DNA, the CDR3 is TGTGCCAGCAGTTCCACCGACAGGAACCAAGAGACCCAGTACTTC. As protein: CASSSTDRNQETQYF.

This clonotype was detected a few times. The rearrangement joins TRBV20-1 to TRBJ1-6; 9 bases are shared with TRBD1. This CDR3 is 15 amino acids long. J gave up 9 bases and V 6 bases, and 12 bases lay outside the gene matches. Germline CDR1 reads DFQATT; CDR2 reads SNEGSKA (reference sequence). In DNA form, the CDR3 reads TGCAGTGCCCCACCGGGACAGGGAAGGTCTTCACCCCTCCACTTT. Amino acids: CSAPPGQGRSSPLHF.

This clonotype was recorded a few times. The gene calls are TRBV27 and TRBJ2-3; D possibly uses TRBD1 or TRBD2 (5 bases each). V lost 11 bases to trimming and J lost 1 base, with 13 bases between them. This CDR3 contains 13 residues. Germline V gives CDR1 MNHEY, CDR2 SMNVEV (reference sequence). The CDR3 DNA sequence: TGTGCCGCCAGGGACGGGGGCACAGATACGCAGTATTTT. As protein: CAARDGGTDTQYF.

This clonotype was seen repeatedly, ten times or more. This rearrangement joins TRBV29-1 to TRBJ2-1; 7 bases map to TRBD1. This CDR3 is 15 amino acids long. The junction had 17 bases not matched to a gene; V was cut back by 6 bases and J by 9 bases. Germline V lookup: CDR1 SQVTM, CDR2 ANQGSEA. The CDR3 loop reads CSVVQGVGFSLEQFF. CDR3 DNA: TGCAGCGTCGTGCAGGGGGTCGGCTTCAGTCTTGAGCAGTTCTTC.

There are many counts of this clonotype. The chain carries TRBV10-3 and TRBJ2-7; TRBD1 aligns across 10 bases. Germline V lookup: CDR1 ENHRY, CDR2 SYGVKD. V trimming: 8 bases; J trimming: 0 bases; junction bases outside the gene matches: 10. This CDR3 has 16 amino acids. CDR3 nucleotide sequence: TGTGCCATCGGGGGACAGGGGATTGGAAGCTCCTACGAGCAGTACTTC. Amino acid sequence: CAIGGQGIGSSYEQYF.

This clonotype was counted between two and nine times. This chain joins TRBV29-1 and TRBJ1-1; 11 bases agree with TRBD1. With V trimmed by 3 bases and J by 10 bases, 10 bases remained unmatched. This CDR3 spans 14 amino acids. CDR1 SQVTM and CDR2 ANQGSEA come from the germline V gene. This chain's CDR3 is CSVEEDRGPPGAFF. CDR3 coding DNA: TGCAGCGTTGAGGAGGACAGGGGGCCTCCTGGAGCTTTCTTT.

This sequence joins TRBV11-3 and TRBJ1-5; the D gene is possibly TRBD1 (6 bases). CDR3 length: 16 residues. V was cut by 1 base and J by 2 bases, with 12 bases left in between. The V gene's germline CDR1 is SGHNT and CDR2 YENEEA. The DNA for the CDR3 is TGTGCCAGCAGCTTAGCAGGGGAGGTGGGCAATCAGCCCCAGCATTTT. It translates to CASSLAGEVGNQPQHF.

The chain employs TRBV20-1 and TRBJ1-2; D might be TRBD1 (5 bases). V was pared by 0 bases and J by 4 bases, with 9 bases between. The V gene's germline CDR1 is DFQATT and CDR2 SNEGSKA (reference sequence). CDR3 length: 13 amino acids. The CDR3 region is CSAREQGLYGYTF. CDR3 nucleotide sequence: TGCAGTGCTAGAGAGCAGGGCCTCTATGGCTACACCTTC.

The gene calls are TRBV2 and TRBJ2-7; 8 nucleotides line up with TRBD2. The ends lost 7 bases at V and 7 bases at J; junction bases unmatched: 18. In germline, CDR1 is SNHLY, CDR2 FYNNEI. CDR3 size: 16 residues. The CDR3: CASTAVIAGFVQEQYF. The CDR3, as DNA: TGTGCCAGCACCGCCGTAATAGCGGGATTTGTCCAGGAGCAGTACTTC.

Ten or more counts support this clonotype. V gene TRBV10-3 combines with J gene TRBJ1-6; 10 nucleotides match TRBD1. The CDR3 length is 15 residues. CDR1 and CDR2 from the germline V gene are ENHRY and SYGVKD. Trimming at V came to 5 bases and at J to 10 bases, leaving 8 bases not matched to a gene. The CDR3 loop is CAISKDRGHGSPLHF. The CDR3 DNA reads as TGTGCCATCAGTAAAGACAGGGGGCACGGATCACCCCTCCACTTT.

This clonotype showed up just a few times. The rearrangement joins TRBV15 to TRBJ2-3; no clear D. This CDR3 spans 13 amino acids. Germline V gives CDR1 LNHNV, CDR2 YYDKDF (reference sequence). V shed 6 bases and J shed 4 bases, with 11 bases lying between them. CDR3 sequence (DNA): TGTGCCACCAGAGGACGGGCGTCAGATACGCAGTATTTT. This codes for CATRGRASDTQYF.

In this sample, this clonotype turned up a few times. DNA for the CDR3: TGTGCCAGCAGTGAACCGCAAAACCTTAGCAATCAGCCCCAGCATTTT. It yields the protein CASSEPQNLSNQPQHF. This rearrangement joins TRBV25-1 to TRBJ1-5; no clear D gene. CDR1 and CDR2 from the germline V gene are MGHDK and SYGVNS. The CDR3 sequence is 16 residues long. Trimming pared 2 bases from V and 0 bases from J, leaving 11 bases between. Drawing the rest from reference TRBV25-1 and TRBJ1-5, the complete variable domain is EADIYQTPRYLVIGTGKKITLECSQTMGHDKMYWYQQDPGMELHLIHYSYGVNSTEKGDLSSESTVSRIRTEHFPLTLESARPSHTSQYLCASSEPQNLSNQPQHFGDGTRLSIL.

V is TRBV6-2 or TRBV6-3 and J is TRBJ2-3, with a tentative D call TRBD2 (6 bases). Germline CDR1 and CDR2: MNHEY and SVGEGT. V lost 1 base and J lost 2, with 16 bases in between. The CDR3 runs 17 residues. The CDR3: CASSYWSRGSPTDTQYF. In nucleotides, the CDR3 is TGTGCCAGCAGTTACTGGAGTCGGGGGAGTCCCACAGATACGCAGTATTTT.